One and the same sample provided the 25 T cell receptor beta chains below, sequenced in a study of beta chain features in type 1 diabetes. Study findings and constraints: Moderate yet significant TCRB CDR3 shortening was seen in Type 1 diabetes patients in all four CD4+ subsets.

Expressed TCRB transcripts were sequenced, since all the RNA that had been isolated was reverse transcribed. Only in-frame clones appear in the TCRdb table, and some are missing; sequencing was by immunoSEQ multiplex PCR. The sample records hundreds of thousands of clones, around an eighth being singletons. These TCRs are of unknown antigen specificity. The sequencing sample was made of naive CD4+ T cells from blood. These receptors were obtained from a man aged 18 to 30 with type 1 diabetes.

The chain employs TRBV25-1 and TRBJ1-5; tentative D call: TRBD1 (6 bases). The CDR3 is 16 residues long. CDR1 and CDR2 (germline): MGHDK, SYGVNS. V lost 2 bases, J lost 6 bases, and 17 bases lay in between. The CDR3 DNA follows: TGTGCCAGCAGTGAACCCCCGGACAGAGTTTCTCAGCCCCAGCATTTT. Translated: CASSEPPDRVSQPQHF.

The rearrangement uses TRBV6-6 and TRBJ2-1, with 14 bases identical to TRBD2. This CDR3 is built from 16 residues. Germline-derived CDR1 and CDR2 are MNHNY and SVGAGI (reference sequence). The trim removed 5 bases at V and 6 bases at J, leaving 6 bases unmatched. CDR3 loop: CASSQTSGRAGNEQFF. CDR3 nucleotide sequence: TGTGCCAGCAGTCAGACTAGCGGGAGGGCCGGCAATGAGCAGTTCTTC.

The chain combines TRBV19 with TRBJ1-5; no clear D. This CDR3 has 11 amino acids. The ends were cut back, 6 bases at V and 9 bases at J, with 9 bases in the middle. Germline V gene data show CDR1 as LNHDA and CDR2 as SQIVND (reference sequence). In DNA, the CDR3 is TGTGCCAGTAGATCCGAGGGGCCCCAGCATTTT. Translating gives CASRSEGPQHF.

Only a few counts were recorded for this clone. The chain employs TRBV29-1 and TRBJ2-3, with D hard to call. CDR1 and CDR2 (germline): SQVTM, ANQGSEA. V gave up 7 bases and J gave up 0 bases, with 14 bases separating them. The CDR3 totals 14 residues. The CDR3 protein is CSARLSLSTDTQYF. CDR3 in DNA: TGCAGCGCCCGACTTAGCCTTAGCACAGATACGCAGTATTTT.

The sample holds a few counts of this clone. The chain combines TRBV4-2 with TRBJ2-1; 12 positions match TRBD1. Trimming took 4 bases from V and 1 from J; bases not matched to a gene: 5. Germline V lookup: CDR1 LGHNA, CDR2 YNFKEQ. This CDR3 is 17 amino acids long. CDR3 region: CASSPGDRGRSYNEQFF. The CDR3 DNA is TGTGCCAGCAGCCCCGGGGACAGGGGGCGATCCTACAATGAGCAGTTCTTC.

This chain connects TRBV29-1 to TRBJ2-2; D not resolved. The CDR3 totals 14 residues. The V end lost 3 bases, the J end lost 1 base, and 9 bases lay between the germline ends. Germline CDR1 is SQVTM and CDR2 is ANQGSEA. The CDR3 loop reads CSVDSALNTGELFF. The CDR3 bases are TGCAGCGTTGACAGCGCCCTGAACACCGGGGAGCTGTTTTTT.

The chain recombines TRBV1 with TRBJ2-2; no check of the table's D call, TRBD2, against the DNA was made. TRBV1 is given as a pseudogene. The CDR3 length is 18 residues. The CDR3 loop is CTPSPGTSGRVNTGELFF. In DNA form, the CDR3 reads TGCACCCCTTCTCCCGGGACTAGCGGGAGAGTAAACACCGGGGAGCTGTTTTTT.

The chain couples TRBV29-1 to TRBJ2-7; D is uncertain. This CDR3 is built from 13 residues. V lost 3 bases, J lost 2 bases, and 11 bases lay in between. The germline V gene has CDR1 SQVTM and CDR2 ANQGSEA. This chain's CDR3 is CSVEKETTYEQYF. CDR3 bases: TGCAGCGTTGAGAAGGAGACAACCTACGAGCAGTACTTC.

This clone was observed a few times. V is TRBV6-5 and J is TRBJ2-5; D ambiguous. The germline V gene encodes CDR1 MNHEY and CDR2 SVGAGI. CDR3 length: 14 amino acids. V lost 8 bases and J lost 4, with 17 bases in between. CDR3 nucleotides: TGTGCCAGCCGCCCCGCGACTCCCATAGAGACCCAGTACTTC. It codes for CASRPATPIETQYF.

This clone was observed a few times. The gene calls are TRBV27 and TRBJ2-1, with TRBD2 matching over 9 bases. The CDR3 loop spans 18 amino acids. J gave up 8 bases and V 5 bases, and 19 bases lay outside the gene matches. In germline, CDR1 is MNHEY, CDR2 SMNVEV (reference sequence). CDR3 sequence reads: CASSATGVSSGRRDEQFF. The CDR3 coding sequence is TGTGCCAGCAGTGCAACAGGGGTTAGCAGCGGGAGGAGGGATGAGCAGTTCTTC.

This clone was detected a few times. This rearrangement joins TRBV2 to TRBJ1-5; no clear D gene. Germline values: CDR1 SNHLY, CDR2 FYNNEI. The CDR3 length is 15 residues. V dropped 10 bases and J dropped 0 bases, with 16 bases sitting between them. In nucleotides, the CDR3 is TGTGCCACCCGGTTGGATGGTGATAGCAATCAGCCCCAGCATTTT. This translates into CATRLDGDSNQPQHF.

The V call is TRBV28, the J call TRBJ2-2; a weak D match, TRBD1 (5 bases). The V end lost 6 bases, the J end lost 8 bases, and 22 bases lay between the germline ends. Germline V gene data show CDR1 as MDHEN and CDR2 as SYDVKM. The CDR3 consists of 16 residues. CDR3 sequence reads: CASRQNRPYSKGELFF. In DNA, the CDR3 is TGTGCCAGCAGACAGAACAGGCCCTACTCAAAAGGGGAGCTGTTTTTT.

The chain joins TRBV4-2 to TRBJ2-1, with 9 bases matching TRBD2. Germline V gene lookup returns CDR1 LGHNA and CDR2 YNFKEQ. V lost 0 bases and J lost 0; bases outside the gene matches: 3. The CDR3 has 17 amino acids. Here the CDR3 reads CASSQEVSGSSYNEQFF. Here the CDR3 DNA reads TGTGCCAGCAGCCAAGAGGTTAGCGGGAGCTCCTACAATGAGCAGTTCTTC.

The V and J genes are TRBV28 and TRBJ2-3; perhaps TRBD1 as D (5 bases). Trimming left V 2 bases short and J 3 bases short, with 15 bases between. The germline V gene encodes CDR1 MDHEN and CDR2 SYDVKM. The CDR3 extends over 16 amino acids. This chain's CDR3 is CASSLRAAGSTDTQYF. As DNA, the CDR3 is TGTGCCAGCAGTTTAAGGGCGGCAGGGTCAACAGATACGCAGTATTTT.

This clone was found a few times. The J gene is TRBJ2-1, the V gene TRBV18; D might be TRBD1 or TRBD2, each matching 6 bases. Germline V gene sequence: CDR1 KGHSH, CDR2 LQKENI. Trimming shortened V by 3 bases and J by 5 bases, and 14 bases separated the two germline ends. The CDR3 is made up of 15 amino acids. CDR3: CASSPQGGRDNEQFF. CDR3 in DNA: TGTGCCAGCTCACCGCAAGGGGGGCGCGACAATGAGCAGTTCTTC.

This clone was recorded only once. The rearrangement links TRBV6-1 to TRBJ1-2, with D possibly being TRBD1 (5 bases). Trimming pared 2 bases from V and 7 bases from J, leaving 14 bases between. This CDR3 contains 14 residues. Germline V gene data show CDR1 as MNHNS and CDR2 as SASEGT. The CDR3 bases are TGTGCCAGCAGTGAAATGGGAGGGGCAGGTGGCTACACCTTC. This encodes CASSEMGGAGGYTF.

Here the CDR3 reads CASTSLRINYGYTF. The CDR3 coding sequence is TGTGCCAGCACCTCATTACGGATAAACTATGGCTACACCTTC. The V and J genes are TRBV28 and TRBJ1-2; D not resolved. Germline CDR1 is MDHEN and CDR2 is SYDVKM. V was shortened by 7 bases and J by 2 bases, with 14 bases between the two germline ends. The CDR3 is 14 residues long.

The V and J genes are TRBV25-1 and TRBJ1-6; unclear D gene. Germline CDR1 is MGHDK and CDR2 is SYGVNS. This CDR3 has 15 amino acids. V shed 5 bases and J shed 7 bases, with 15 bases lying between them. CDR3 nucleotides: TGTGCCAGCAGTCCCCGACCGACTCTAAATTCACCCCTCCACTTT. Translating gives CASSPRPTLNSPLHF. Using reference TRBV25-1 and TRBJ1-6 for the parts outside the CDR3, the full variable domain is EADIYQTPRYLVIGTGKKITLECSQTMGHDKMYWYQQDPGMELHLIHYSYGVNSTEKGDLSSESTVSRIRTEHFPLTLESARPSHTSQYLCASSPRPTLNSPLHFGNGTRLTVT.

This clone has just a few counts. The sample holds other DNA sequences that translate to the same CDR3. The chain has TRBV2 and TRBJ2-7; 10 nucleotides align to TRBD2. Germline V gene data show CDR1 as SNHLY and CDR2 as FYNNEI. The CDR3 contains 13 residues. J lost 3 bases, V lost 6 bases, and 2 bases had no gene match. CDR3 in amino acids: CASRPSGSYEQYF. The DNA for the CDR3 is TGTGCCAGCAGGCCTAGCGGGAGCTACGAGCAGTACTTC.

The chain uses TRBV28 and TRBJ2-3, with D perhaps matching TRBD1 (6 bases). V lost 2 bases and J lost 5, with 14 bases in between. This CDR3 contains 15 residues. Germline lookup yields CDR1 MDHEN and CDR2 SYDVKM. The CDR3 DNA follows: TGTGCCAGCAGTTTACGAAGACAGGTTCTAGATACGCAGTATTTT. Encoded protein: CASSLRRQVLDTQYF.

The chain is built from TRBV7-2 and TRBJ1-2, with 7 bases matching TRBD1. J was trimmed by 4 bases and V by 5 bases; bases with no gene match: 7. Germline assignment: CDR1 SGHTA and CDR2 FQGNSA. The CDR3 covers 14 residues. The CDR3, as DNA: TGTGCCAGCAGCCGCGGACAGGATGCCTATGGCTACACCTTC. The encoded protein is CASSRGQDAYGYTF.

The V gene is TRBV5-1, the J gene TRBJ1-1; 8 bases line up with TRBD1. Trimming removed 1 base from V and 1 base from J; junction bases left unmatched: 6. Germline values: CDR1 SGHRS, CDR2 YFSETQ. The CDR3 loop spans 16 amino acids. DNA of the CDR3: TGCGCCAGCAGCTTGACCGGAGGACAGGGGAACACTGAAGCTTTCTTT. Encoded protein: CASSLTGGQGNTEAFF.

The chain combines TRBV6-4 with TRBJ1-5; D remains ambiguous. The CDR3 contains 14 residues. The V end lost 8 bases, the J end lost 2 bases, and 13 bases lay between the germline ends. Germline CDR1 is MRHNA and CDR2 is SNTAGT. This CDR3 reads CASSPGSGNQPQHF. Here the CDR3 DNA reads TGTGCCAGCTCCCCTGGATCCGGCAATCAGCCCCAGCATTTT.

A few counts support this clone. The chain links TRBV12-5 to TRBJ1-5; weak D call: TRBD1 (6 bases). Looked up from germline, CDR1 is LGHNT and CDR2 is FRNRAP. The CDR3 loop spans 15 amino acids. The V gene lost 6 bases and the J gene lost 4 bases, with 16 bases spanning the gap. The CDR3: CASGHGGGRNQPQHF. DNA of the CDR3: TGTGCTAGTGGACACGGAGGGGGTCGTAATCAGCCCCAGCATTTT.

This clone has more than one count but fewer than ten. CDR3 region: CASSHVDRGYTF. The CDR3 DNA is TGCGCCAGCAGCCATGTTGACCGAGGCTACACCTTC. The chain recombines TRBV4-3 with TRBJ1-2; the D is unclear. CDR1 LGHNA and CDR2 YSLEER come from the germline V gene. V shed 3 bases and J shed 8 bases, with 10 bases lying between them. This CDR3 is 12 amino acids long.